This T cell receptor beta chain appears in the sequencing data of a study of T cell responses to AZD1222 COVID-19 vaccine. Whole-study results and caveats: Reportedly, nearly half of unique spike TCRs recognized epitopes outside B.1.351/B.1.1.7 mutations. Most donors were white British and more were female, and clonal diversity was possibly underestimated.

V was cut by 0 bases and J by 4 bases, with 24 bases left in between. This CDR3 comprises 19 residues. The V gene's germline CDR1 is LGHDT and CDR2 YNNKEL (reference sequence). Profiled with immunoSEQ multiplex PCR; TCRdb holds only in-frame clones, not every one. The sample consists of approximately 170,000 clones, 80% to 90% of them appearing once. As regards this clone: The antigen remains undetermined.

The source of this sequence is an adult who received the AZD1222 COVID-19 vaccine. The chain links TRBV3-1 (or the pseudogene TRBV3-2) to TRBJ2-5; D may match TRBD1 or TRBD2 (6 bases each). The starting material was peripheral blood, obtained 28 days after the second AZD1222 dose. The CDR3 protein is CASSQDPILSRGGRETQYF. In DNA, the CDR3 is TGTGCCAGCAGCCAAGACCCAATTTTAAGCAGGGGAGGCCGAGAGACCCAGTACTTC.